A selection of T cell receptor beta chains follows, all from one sample in a study of Graves' ophthalmopathy and Graves' hyperthyroidism. TCRdb reprocessed the multiplex PCR reads via MiXCR and lists one record per CDR3 protein. This table holds approximately 410,000 distinct CDR3 sequences, 15% to 17% found once. The sequenced sample was peripheral blood. All receptors derive from a woman between 18 and 29 years old with stable Graves' hyperthyroidism. Each CDR3 is given with its conserved first and last residue. Fields, in order: CDR3 protein, CDR3 DNA, CDR3 length, J gene, V gene, D gene, clone size. A D gene is named only where the DNA matches it firmly. Clone size is shown for a subset of rows, as once, few, many or a class of expanded clone.

CDR3: CASSYGPGRLVQETQYF; DNA: TGTGCCAGCAGTTACGGCCCGGGCAGACTAGTCCAAGAGACCCAGTACTTC; length: 17; J: TRBJ2-5; V: TRBV6-2/TRBV6-3; D: NA; size: many
CDR3: CASSLDGSSNQPQHF; DNA: TGTGCCAGCAGCTTGGACGGTTCAAGCAATCAGCCCCAGCATTTT; length: 15; J: TRBJ1-5; V: TRBV5-4; D: NA; size: few
CDR3: CASKGAGELFF; DNA: TGTGCCAGCAAAGGGGCCGGGGAGCTGTTTTTT; length: 11; J: TRBJ2-2; V: TRBV5-6; D: NA; size: NA
CDR3: CASSLDIVPGGYTF; DNA: TGTGCCAGCAGCTTAGACATAGTTCCAGGTGGCTACACCTTC; length: 14; J: TRBJ1-2; V: TRBV7-8; D: NA; size: many
CDR3: CASKAQGHQPQHF; DNA: TGTGCCAGCAAGGCCCAAGGTCATCAGCCCCAGCATTTT; length: 13; J: TRBJ1-5; V: TRBV2; D: NA; size: many
CDR3: CASSWGQGISEAFF; DNA: TGTGCCAGCAGCTGGGGACAGGGGATCTCCGAAGCTTTCTTT; length: 14; J: TRBJ1-1; V: TRBV7-6; D: TRBD1; size: NA
CDR3: CATSKVQVDTEAFF; DNA: TGTGCCACCAGCAAGGTGCAGGTGGACACTGAAGCTTTCTTT; length: 14; J: TRBJ1-1; V: TRBV15; D: NA; size: many
CDR3: CSVGNPGGAAGGYTF; DNA: TGCAGCGTTGGAAACCCAGGGGGAGCCGCGGGGGGCTACACCTTC; length: 15; J: TRBJ1-2; V: TRBV29-1; D: TRBD1; size: NA
CDR3: CASSERGKGNTEAFF; DNA: TGTGCCAGCAGTGAAAGGGGCAAAGGGAACACTGAAGCTTTCTTT; length: 15; J: TRBJ1-1; V: TRBV2; D: NA; size: many
CDR3: CSVERGDGTEAFF; DNA: TGCAGCGTTGAACGGGGGGATGGTACTGAAGCTTTCTTT; length: 13; J: TRBJ1-1; V: TRBV29-1; D: NA; size: many
CDR3: CASSGSYETYEQYF; DNA: TGTGCCAGCAGCGGAAGCTACGAAACGTACGAGCAGTACTTC; length: 14; J: TRBJ2-7; V: TRBV9; D: NA; size: few
CDR3: CASTGGTTNTGELFF; DNA: TGCGCCAGCACCGGAGGGACAACGAACACCGGGGAGCTGTTTTTT; length: 15; J: TRBJ2-2; V: TRBV4-1; D: NA; size: many
CDR3: CASSLAGRGTVRYF; DNA: TGTGCCAGCAGCTTAGCCGGTCGGGGAACAGTGAGATACTTC; length: 14; J: TRBJ2-7; V: TRBV7-8; D: NA; size: NA